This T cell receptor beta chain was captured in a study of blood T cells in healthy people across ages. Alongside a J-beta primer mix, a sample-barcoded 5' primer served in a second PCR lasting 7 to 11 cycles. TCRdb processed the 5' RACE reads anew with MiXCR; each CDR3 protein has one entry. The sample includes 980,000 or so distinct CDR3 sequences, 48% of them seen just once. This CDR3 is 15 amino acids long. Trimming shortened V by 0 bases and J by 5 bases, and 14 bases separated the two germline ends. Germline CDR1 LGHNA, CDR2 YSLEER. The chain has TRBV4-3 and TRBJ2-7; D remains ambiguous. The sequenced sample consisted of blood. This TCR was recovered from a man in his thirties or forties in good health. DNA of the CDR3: TGCGCCAGCAGCCAAGACCAAGTTTTGGCAAACGAGCAGTACTTC. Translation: CASSQDQVLANEQYF.